The sample holds a few counts of the clone carrying this T cell receptor (beta chain). As originally analysed: Counts of nucleated cells, estimated from reference gene primer amplification, were obtained. Method: immunoSEQ multiplex PCR; TCRdb's copy keeps in-frame clones and lacks some. That table supplies the V and J calls and clone size; D and trimming were determined from the DNA. The sample lists around 190,000 clones, around 76% occurring once. This sample stems from a study of blood T cell repertoires in COVID-19. Study details: COVID-19 samples collected from the United States, Italy and Spain covered acute and convalescent phases. The cDNA or gDNA used as material had been derived from T cells, B-cell-depleted T cells, or PBMCs.

This clonotype originated in a woman in her forties or fifties with active or convalescent COVID-19. Sequenced: peripheral blood.

The CDR3 DNA follows: TGTGCCAGCAGCACATCTACAGGGGGCACTGAAGCTTTCTTT. It translates to CASSTSTGGTEAFF. This chain links TRBV11-2 with TRBJ1-1; 8 bases fit TRBD1. This CDR3 region has 14 residues. V was pared by 5 bases and J by 4 bases, with 6 bases of the junction left unmatched. Germline V gene sequence: CDR1 SGHAT, CDR2 FQNNGV.